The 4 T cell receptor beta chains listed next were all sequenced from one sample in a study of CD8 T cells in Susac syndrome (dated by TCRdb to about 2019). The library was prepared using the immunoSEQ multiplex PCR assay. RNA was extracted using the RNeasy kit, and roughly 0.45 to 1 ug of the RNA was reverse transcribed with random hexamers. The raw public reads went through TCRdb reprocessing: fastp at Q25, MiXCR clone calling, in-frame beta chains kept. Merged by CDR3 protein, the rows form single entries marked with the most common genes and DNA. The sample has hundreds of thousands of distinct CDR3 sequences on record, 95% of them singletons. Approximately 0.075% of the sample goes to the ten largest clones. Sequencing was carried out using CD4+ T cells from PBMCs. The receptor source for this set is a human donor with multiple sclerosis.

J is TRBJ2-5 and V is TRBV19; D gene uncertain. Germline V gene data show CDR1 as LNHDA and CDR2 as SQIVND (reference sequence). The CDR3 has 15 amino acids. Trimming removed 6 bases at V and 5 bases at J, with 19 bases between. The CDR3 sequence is CASSLGGSRKETQYF. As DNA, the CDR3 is TGTGCCAGTAGCCTCGGCGGTAGTAGGAAGGAGACCCAGTACTTC. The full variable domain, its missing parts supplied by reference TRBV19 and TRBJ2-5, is DGGITQSPKYLFRKEGQNVTLSCEQNLNHDAMYWYRQDPGQGLRLIYYSQIVNDFQKGDIAEGYSVSREKKESFPLTVTSAQKNPTAFYLCASSLGGSRKETQYFGPGTRLLVL.

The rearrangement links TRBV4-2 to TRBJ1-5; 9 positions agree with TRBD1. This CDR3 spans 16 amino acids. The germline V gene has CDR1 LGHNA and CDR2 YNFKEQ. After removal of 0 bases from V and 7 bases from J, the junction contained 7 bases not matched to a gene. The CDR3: CASSQDGTGRHQPQHF. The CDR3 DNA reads TGTGCCAGCAGCCAAGACGGGACAGGGAGGCACCAGCCCCAGCATTTT.

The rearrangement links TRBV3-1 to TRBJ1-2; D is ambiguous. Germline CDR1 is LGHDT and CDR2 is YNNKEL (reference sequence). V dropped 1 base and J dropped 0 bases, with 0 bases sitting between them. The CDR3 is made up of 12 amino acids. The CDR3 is CASSQANYGYTF. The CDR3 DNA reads TGTGCCAGCAGCCAAGCTAACTATGGCTACACCTTC.

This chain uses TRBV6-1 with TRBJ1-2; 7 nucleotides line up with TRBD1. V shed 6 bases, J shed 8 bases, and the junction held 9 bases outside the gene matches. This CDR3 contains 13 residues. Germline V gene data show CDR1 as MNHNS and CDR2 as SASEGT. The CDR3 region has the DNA TGTGCCAGCAGCCTCCGGGACAGTGAAGGCTACACCTTC. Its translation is CASSLRDSEGYTF.